Each of the 30 T cell receptor beta chains below was sequenced from the same sample in a study of T cell changes during pregnancy in multiple sclerosis. The data were produced by immunoSEQ multiplex PCR, yet TCRdb's version contains in-frame clones alone and is incomplete. Of 80,000 to 100,000 clones listed, around 91% were seen once; the top ten hold approximately 1.7%. Specimen: peripheral blood, collected after pregnancy. The receptors derive from a female donor in good health, enrolled as a control in a pregnancy study.

V usage is TRBV6-5 and J usage is TRBJ1-2; 12 nucleotides agree with TRBD1. The CDR3 contains 15 residues. The V segment lost 4 bases and the J segment 6 bases; nucleotides outside the gene matches: 6. Per germline, CDR1 MNHEY and CDR2 SVGAGI. The CDR3 DNA reads TGTGCCAGCAGTTCGCCCGGGACAGGGGGCAATGGCTACACCTTC. Protein product: CASSSPGTGGNGYTF.

The chain uses TRBV5-8 and TRBJ2-7, with 9 bases lining up with TRBD1. CDR1 and CDR2 from the germline V gene are SGHTS and YDEGEE. This CDR3 region has 13 residues. The J segment lost 3 bases and the V segment lost 3 bases, leaving 1 base of the junction unmatched. In DNA form, the CDR3 reads TGTGCCAGCAGCTCGGGACAGGGCTACGAGCAGTACTTC. It translates to CASSSGQGYEQYF.

The chain joins TRBV7-9 to TRBJ1-5; D gene unclear. V was pared by 1 base and J by 0 bases, with 7 bases between. The CDR3 runs 15 residues. Germline V CDR1 and CDR2: SEHNR, FQNEAQ (reference sequence). The CDR3 coding sequence is TGTGCCAGCAGCTTAGACAGTTATAGCAATCAGCCCCAGCATTTT. Residues: CASSLDSYSNQPQHF. Full variable domain (outside the CDR3, taken from reference TRBV7-9 and TRBJ1-5): DTGVSQNPRHKITKRGQNVTFRCDPISEHNRLYWYRQTLGQGPEFLTYFQNEAQLEKSRLLSDRFSAERPKGSFSTLEIQRTEQGDSAMYLCASSLDSYSNQPQHFGDGTRLSIL.

This chain uses TRBV7-8 with TRBJ1-4, with a tentative D call TRBD1 (5 bases). Germline lookup yields CDR1 SGHVS and CDR2 FQNEAQ. The V and J ends lost 5 bases and 3 bases respectively, with 16 bases between them. The CDR3 length is 16 residues. This CDR3 is CASSPRRGRANEKLFF. In DNA form, the CDR3 reads TGTGCCAGCAGCCCGCGTAGGGGCCGAGCTAATGAAAAACTGTTTTTT.

V usage is TRBV11-2 and J usage is TRBJ2-3; D is ambiguous. The V gene lost 5 bases and the J gene lost 7 bases, with 16 bases spanning the gap. Germline V gene data show CDR1 as SGHAT and CDR2 as FQNNGV. This CDR3 region has 14 residues. In DNA, the CDR3 is TGTGCCAGCAGCATTGACCCCCGCGGTTATACGCAGTATTTT. Translating gives CASSIDPRGYTQYF.

This chain links TRBV7-9 with TRBJ2-7, with 8 bases aligning to TRBD1. V trimming: 6 bases; J trimming: 2 bases; junction bases outside the gene matches: 6. The CDR3 is 14 amino acids. Germline V gene sequence: CDR1 SEHNR, CDR2 FQNEAQ (reference sequence). CDR3 protein: CASRYSGGPYEQYF. CDR3 nucleotide sequence: TGTGCCAGCAGATACTCAGGGGGCCCCTACGAGCAGTACTTC.

The chain joins TRBV28 to TRBJ1-5; perhaps TRBD1 as D (6 bases). The CDR3 consists of 17 residues. Trimming pared 8 bases from V and 0 bases from J, leaving 20 bases between. The V gene's germline CDR1 is MDHEN and CDR2 SYDVKM. Here the CDR3 DNA reads TGTGCCAGCTCCTCCCCGGCTACAGGGTATAGCAATCAGCCCCAGCATTTT. Protein product: CASSSPATGYSNQPQHF.

This chain joins TRBV28 and TRBJ2-7, with a weak D call TRBD1 (5 bases). Trimming pared 1 base from V and 0 bases from J, leaving 10 bases between. This CDR3 is built from 15 residues. Germline lookup yields CDR1 MDHEN and CDR2 SYDVKM. CDR3 DNA sequence: TGTGCCAGCAGTTTATACAGGTACACCTCCTACGAGCAGTACTTC. It yields the protein CASSLYRYTSYEQYF.

The CDR3 DNA reads TGCGCCAGCAGCCCAGAGACAGGGCCGCGGGGCTACACCTTC. This translates into CASSPETGPRGYTF. The V gene is TRBV5-1, the J gene TRBJ1-2, with TRBD1 matching over 7 bases. The CDR3 contains 14 residues. In germline, CDR1 is SGHRS, CDR2 YFSETQ. Trimming at V came to 4 bases and at J to 8 bases, leaving 11 bases not matched to a gene.

This clone was detected only a few times. The chain joins TRBV7-3 to TRBJ2-7, with a weak D call TRBD2 (6 bases). The germline CDR1 and CDR2 sequences are SGHTA and FQGTGA. With 4 bases removed from V and 3 bases from J, the gap between germline ends came to 13 bases. The CDR3 has 14 amino acids. The CDR3, as DNA: TGTGCCAGCAGCTGGAAGACTAGTGGCTACGAGCAGTACTTC. Its protein is CASSWKTSGYEQYF.

The chain links TRBV27 to TRBJ2-3; D not resolved. The CDR3 loop spans 14 amino acids. Germline lookup yields CDR1 MNHEY and CDR2 SMNVEV (reference sequence). V was clipped by 7 bases and J by 2 bases, with 13 bases between them. Written as DNA, the CDR3 is TGTGCCAGCAATGACGTAGCTTTCACAGATACGCAGTATTTT. Protein product: CASNDVAFTDTQYF.

CDR3 loop: CASMGADRGLFNYGYTF. DNA of the CDR3: TGTGCCAGCATGGGGGCCGACAGGGGGCTTTTTAACTATGGCTACACCTTC. This sequence joins TRBV27 and TRBJ1-2; 10 bases map to TRBD1. V shed 7 bases and J 1 base; nucleotides not matched to a gene: 12. Germline assignment: CDR1 MNHEY and CDR2 SMNVEV (reference sequence). The CDR3 runs 17 residues.

The chain couples TRBV5-8 to TRBJ1-2; no clear D. V was clipped by 2 bases and J by 10 bases, with 9 bases between them. The CDR3 consists of 11 residues. Germline CDR1 SGHTS, CDR2 YDEGEE. For the CDR3, the DNA is TGTGCCAGCAGCTTCGAGGTTGACTACACCTTC. It is translated as CASSFEVDYTF.

V and J are TRBV5-1 and TRBJ1-4; D perhaps matches TRBD1 (5 bases). This CDR3 spans 16 amino acids. Germline CDR1 is SGHRS and CDR2 is YFSETQ. The V end was cut by 0 bases, the J end by 1 base, with 10 bases between. CDR3 nucleotides: TGCGCCAGCAGCTTGGCCCCAGGGCAAACTAATGAAAAACTGTTTTTT. Protein: CASSLAPGQTNEKLFF.

V usage is TRBV10-3 and J usage is TRBJ1-2; D gene uncertain. The CDR3 loop spans 13 amino acids. V was cut by 5 bases and J by 4 bases, with 11 bases left in between. Germline loops: CDR1 ENHRY, CDR2 SYGVKD. CDR3: CAISIEGSYGYTF. CDR3 DNA: TGTGCCATCAGTATTGAGGGCTCCTATGGCTACACCTTC.

The chain uses TRBV7-9 and TRBJ1-1, with unresolved D. CDR3 length: 13 amino acids. Trimming left V 8 bases short and J 0 bases short, with 10 bases between. CDR1 and CDR2 (germline): SEHNR, FQNEAQ (reference sequence). CDR3 nucleotide sequence: TGTGCCAGCCGACCGGGGATGAACACTGAAGCTTTCTTT. It encodes CASRPGMNTEAFF. Based on the CDR3 plus reference TRBV7-9 and TRBJ1-1, the full variable domain is DTGVSQNPRHKITKRGQNVTFRCDPISEHNRLYWYRQTLGQGPEFLTYFQNEAQLEKSRLLSDRFSAERPKGSFSTLEIQRTEQGDSAMYLCASRPGMNTEAFFGQGTRLTVV.

V usage is TRBV18 and J usage is TRBJ1-1; 9 positions agree with TRBD1. Germline assignment: CDR1 KGHSH and CDR2 LQKENI. This CDR3 has 15 residues. V gave up 5 bases and J gave up 3 bases; unmatched junction bases: 7. In nucleotides, the CDR3 is TGTGCCAGCTCATTGGGGACAGGGACGGACACTGAAGCTTTCTTT. Amino acid sequence: CASSLGTGTDTEAFF.

In the case of this clone: This sample also contains other DNA sequences that code for the same CDR3. The chain recombines TRBV6-5 with TRBJ2-7; D is possibly TRBD1 (6 bases). This CDR3 region has 11 residues. Germline CDR1 and CDR2: MNHEY and SVGAGI. Deletions cut 5 bases from V and 6 bases from J, with 8 bases between. Here the CDR3 DNA reads TGTGCCAGCAGTCTAGGGGGCGAGCAGTACTTC. Its translation is CASSLGGEQYF.

The chain has TRBV7-3 and TRBJ2-2; possibly TRBD2 for D (5 bases). Germline lookup yields CDR1 SGHTA and CDR2 FQGTGA. Trimming stripped 5 bases from V and 7 bases from J, with 14 bases between. The CDR3 length is 14 residues. The CDR3 sequence: CASSPQIGGGELFF. The CDR3 nucleotides are TGTGCCAGCAGCCCGCAAATTGGAGGCGGGGAGCTGTTTTTT.

The rearrangement links TRBV12-5 to TRBJ2-3; D possibly corresponds to TRBD2 (6 bases). The CDR3 is 15 amino acids. CDR1 is LGHNT, CDR2 FRNRAP, per germline. Trimming removed 6 bases from V and 0 bases from J, with 13 bases in between. CDR3 DNA: TGTGCTAGTGGGGGGGGTGATACTAGCACAGATACGCAGTATTTT. Translated, it gives CASGGGDTSTDTQYF.

The rearrangement uses TRBV5-1 and TRBJ1-5; D may be TRBD1 (5 bases). There are 12 residues in the CDR3. Trimming shortened V by 0 bases and J by 7 bases, and 5 bases separated the two germline ends. Germline values: CDR1 SGHRS, CDR2 YFSETQ. The CDR3 DNA reads TGCGCCAGCAGCTTGGAGGGGCAGCCCCAGCATTTT. The encoded protein is CASSLEGQPQHF.

The chain combines TRBV5-4 with TRBJ2-3; 7 bases fit TRBD1. With 1 base clipped from V and 2 bases from J, the junction kept 7 bases outside the gene matches. The CDR3 consists of 16 residues. CDR1 is SGHNT, CDR2 YYREEE, per germline (reference sequence). The CDR3 here is CASSLKVGQDTDTQYF. The CDR3 coding sequence is TGTGCCAGCAGCTTGAAGGTTGGACAGGACACAGATACGCAGTATTTT.

The gene calls are TRBV2 and TRBJ2-1; TRBD2 aligns across 8 bases. The germline gives CDR1 SNHLY, CDR2 FYNNEI. V was pared by 3 bases and J by 7 bases, with 5 bases of the junction left unmatched. CDR3 length equals 14 residues. The CDR3 sequence is CASSDQGLVNEQFF. The CDR3 DNA sequence: TGTGCCAGCAGTGACCAGGGACTAGTGAATGAGCAGTTCTTC.

The V call is TRBV7-2, the J call TRBJ2-5, with D unclear. Between the trimmed V and J ends, which lost 5 bases and 5 bases, there was a span of 12 bases. The length of the CDR3 is 13 residues. The germline V gene has CDR1 SGHTA and CDR2 FQGNSA. As DNA, the CDR3 is TGTGCCAGCAGCCTGCCCTCCCGGGAGACCCAGTACTTC. Protein sequence: CASSLPSRETQYF.

The chain uses TRBV5-4 and TRBJ2-2; 14 nucleotides line up with TRBD2. The CDR3 length is 16 residues. The V and J ends lost 4 bases and 5 bases, in that order; junction bases with no gene match: 4. Germline lookup yields CDR1 SGHNT and CDR2 YYREEE (reference sequence). The CDR3 DNA follows: TGTGCCAGCAGCCCGACTAGCGGGGGGGCTACCGGGGAGCTGTTTTTT. Translating gives CASSPTSGGATGELFF.

The gene calls are TRBV5-6 and TRBJ2-4; D uncertain. The germline V and J ends were trimmed by 8 bases and 0 bases, with 15 bases remaining between them. Germline V gene sequence: CDR1 SGHDT, CDR2 YYEEEE. The CDR3 covers 15 residues. For the CDR3, the DNA is TGTGCCAGTTACAGCTCCCGCATAGCCAAAAACATTCAGTACTTC. It specifies CASYSSRIAKNIQYF.

This chain uses TRBV27 with TRBJ1-2; D may be TRBD1 (5 bases). CDR1 is MNHEY and CDR2 is SMNVEV in the germline V gene (reference sequence). CDR3 length equals 14 residues. Trimming removed 3 bases from V and 0 bases from J, with 8 bases in between. This chain's CDR3 is CASSFAGPNYGYTF. CDR3 nucleotides: TGTGCCAGCAGTTTCGCGGGACCTAACTATGGCTACACCTTC.

The J gene is TRBJ2-3, the V gene TRBV2; the match to TRBD1 covers 7 bases. The V and J ends lost 7 bases and 0 bases, in that order; junction bases with no gene match: 7. CDR1 is SNHLY and CDR2 is FYNNEI in the germline V gene. The CDR3 is 15 residues long. The CDR3 DNA reads TGTGCCAGCACGGGACAGCTTGCTAGCACAGATACGCAGTATTTT. It yields the protein CASTGQLASTDTQYF.

V usage is TRBV30 and J usage is TRBJ1-3; a weak D match, TRBD1 (6 bases). Per the germline V gene, CDR1 is GTSNPN and CDR2 is SVGIG (reference sequence). V dropped 1 base and J dropped 4 bases, with 11 bases sitting between them. The CDR3 contains 14 residues. The CDR3 sequence: CAWSAGQIGNTIYF. Written as DNA, the CDR3 is TGTGCCTGGAGTGCCGGACAGATCGGAAACACCATATATTTT. Combining the CDR3 with reference TRBV30 and TRBJ1-3 gives the whole variable domain SQTIHQWPATLVQPVGSPLSLECTVEGTSNPNLYWYRQAAGRGLQLLFYSVGIGQISSEVPQNLSASRPQDRQFILSSKKLLLSDSGFYLCAWSAGQIGNTIYFGEGSWLTVV.

The chain employs TRBV29-1 and TRBJ1-1; a weak D match, TRBD1 (6 bases). Germline CDR1 is SQVTM and CDR2 is ANQGSEA. The CDR3 is 13 amino acids. The V end was cut by 4 bases, the J end by 4 bases, with 13 bases between. The CDR3 DNA sequence: TGCAGCGTTGCGGACAGCCCGAGCACTGAAGCTTTCTTT. Its protein is CSVADSPSTEAFF.